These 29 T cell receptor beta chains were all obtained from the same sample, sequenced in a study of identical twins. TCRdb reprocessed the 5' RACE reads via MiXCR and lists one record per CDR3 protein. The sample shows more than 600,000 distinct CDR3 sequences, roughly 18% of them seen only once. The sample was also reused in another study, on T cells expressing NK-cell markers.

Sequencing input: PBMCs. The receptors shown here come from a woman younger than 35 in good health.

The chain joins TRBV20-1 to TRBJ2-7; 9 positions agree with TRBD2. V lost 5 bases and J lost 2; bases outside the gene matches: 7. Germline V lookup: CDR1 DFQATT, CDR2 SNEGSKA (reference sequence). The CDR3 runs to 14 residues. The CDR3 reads CSARSGGPTYEQYF. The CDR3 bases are TGCAGTGCTCGTAGCGGGGGCCCAACCTACGAGCAGTACTTC.

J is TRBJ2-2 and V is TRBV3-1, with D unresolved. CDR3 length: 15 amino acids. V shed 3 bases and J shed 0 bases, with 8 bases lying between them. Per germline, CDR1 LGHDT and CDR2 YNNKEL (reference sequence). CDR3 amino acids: CASSHGPSNTGELFF. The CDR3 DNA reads TGTGCCAGCAGCCATGGTCCGTCGAACACCGGGGAGCTGTTTTTT.

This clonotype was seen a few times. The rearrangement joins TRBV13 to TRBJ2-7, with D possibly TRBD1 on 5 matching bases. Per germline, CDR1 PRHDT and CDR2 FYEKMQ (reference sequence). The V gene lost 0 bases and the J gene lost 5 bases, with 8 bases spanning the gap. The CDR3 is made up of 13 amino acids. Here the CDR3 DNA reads TGTGCCAGCAGCTTAGGGACAGAGCACGAGCAGTACTTC. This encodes CASSLGTEHEQYF.

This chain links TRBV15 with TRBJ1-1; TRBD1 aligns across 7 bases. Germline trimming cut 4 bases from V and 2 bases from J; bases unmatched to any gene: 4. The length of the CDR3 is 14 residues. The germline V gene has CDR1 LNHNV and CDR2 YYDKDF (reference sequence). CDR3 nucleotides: TGTGCCACCAGCACGCAGGGGGGAAACACTGAAGCTTTCTTT. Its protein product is CATSTQGGNTEAFF.

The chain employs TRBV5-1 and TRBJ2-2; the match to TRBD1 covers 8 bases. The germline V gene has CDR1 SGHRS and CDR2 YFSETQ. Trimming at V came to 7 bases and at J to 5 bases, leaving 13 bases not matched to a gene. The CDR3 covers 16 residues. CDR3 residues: CASRLGQGPITGELFF. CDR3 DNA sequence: TGCGCCAGCCGCCTAGGACAGGGTCCCATTACCGGGGAGCTGTTTTTT.

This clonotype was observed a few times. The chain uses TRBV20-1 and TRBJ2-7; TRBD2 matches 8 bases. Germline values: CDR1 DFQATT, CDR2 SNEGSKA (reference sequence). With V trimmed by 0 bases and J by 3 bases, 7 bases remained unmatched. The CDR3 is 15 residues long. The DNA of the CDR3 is TGCAGTGCTAGAGATGGGCTAGCGGGCTTCTACGAGCAGTACTTC. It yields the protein CSARDGLAGFYEQYF.

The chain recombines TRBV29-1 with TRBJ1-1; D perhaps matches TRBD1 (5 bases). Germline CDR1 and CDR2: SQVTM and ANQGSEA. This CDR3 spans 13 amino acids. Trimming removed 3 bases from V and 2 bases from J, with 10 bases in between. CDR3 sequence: CSVDRGGNTEAFF. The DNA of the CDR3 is TGCAGCGTTGACCGGGGCGGTAACACTGAAGCTTTCTTT. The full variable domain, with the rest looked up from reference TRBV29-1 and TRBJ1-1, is SAVISQKPSRDICQRGTSLTIQCQVDSQVTMMFWYRQQPGQSLTLIATANQGSEATYESGFVIDKFPISRPNLTFSTLTVSNMSPEDSSIYLCSVDRGGNTEAFFGQGTRLTVV.

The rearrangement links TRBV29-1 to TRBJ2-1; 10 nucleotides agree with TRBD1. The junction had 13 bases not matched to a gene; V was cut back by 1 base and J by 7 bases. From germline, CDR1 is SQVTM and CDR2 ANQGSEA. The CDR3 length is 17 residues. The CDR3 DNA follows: TGCAGCGTTGAAGCATGGCTGGGACAGGGGCGTGTAAATGAGCAGTTCTTC. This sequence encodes CSVEAWLGQGRVNEQFF.

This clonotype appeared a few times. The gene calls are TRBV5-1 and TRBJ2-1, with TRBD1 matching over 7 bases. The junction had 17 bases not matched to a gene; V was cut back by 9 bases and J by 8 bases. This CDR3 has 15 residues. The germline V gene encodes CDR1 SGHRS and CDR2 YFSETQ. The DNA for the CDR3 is TGCGCCACCTCCGGACAGGTTGGCTTTCATGATGAGCAGTTCTTC. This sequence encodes CATSGQVGFHDEQFF.

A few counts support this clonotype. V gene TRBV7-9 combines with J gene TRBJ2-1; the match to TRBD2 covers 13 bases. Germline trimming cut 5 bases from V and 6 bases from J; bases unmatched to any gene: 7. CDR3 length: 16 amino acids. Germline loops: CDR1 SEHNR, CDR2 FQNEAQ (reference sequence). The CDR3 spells CASSRWTSGSPNEQFF. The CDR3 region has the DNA TGTGCCAGCAGCCGGTGGACTAGCGGGAGTCCCAATGAGCAGTTCTTC.

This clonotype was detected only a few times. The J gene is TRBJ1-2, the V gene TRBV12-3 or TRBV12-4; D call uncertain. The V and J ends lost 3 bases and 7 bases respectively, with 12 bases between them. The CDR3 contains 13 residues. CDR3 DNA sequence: TGTGCCAGCAGTTTTGCAGCCTTAGGTGGCTACACCTTC. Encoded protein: CASSFAALGGYTF.

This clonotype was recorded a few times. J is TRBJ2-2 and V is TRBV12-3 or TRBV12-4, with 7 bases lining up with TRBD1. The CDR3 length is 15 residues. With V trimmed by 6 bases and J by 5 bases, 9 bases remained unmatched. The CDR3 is CASSPRQGLTGELFF. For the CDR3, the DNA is TGTGCCAGCAGCCCCCGACAGGGCCTGACCGGGGAGCTGTTTTTT.

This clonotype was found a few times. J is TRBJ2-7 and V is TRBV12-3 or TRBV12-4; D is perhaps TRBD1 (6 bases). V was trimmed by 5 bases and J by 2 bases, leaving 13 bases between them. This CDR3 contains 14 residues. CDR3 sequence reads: CASSTTGTTYEQYF. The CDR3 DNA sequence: TGTGCCAGCAGTACGACCGGGACAACCTACGAGCAGTACTTC.

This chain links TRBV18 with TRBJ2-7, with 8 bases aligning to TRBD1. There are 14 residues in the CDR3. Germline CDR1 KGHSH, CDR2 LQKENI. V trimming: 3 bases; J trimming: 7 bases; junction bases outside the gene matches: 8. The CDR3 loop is CASSPGTGRAEQYF. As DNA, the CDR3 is TGTGCCAGCTCACCCGGGACAGGCCGCGCGGAGCAGTACTTC.

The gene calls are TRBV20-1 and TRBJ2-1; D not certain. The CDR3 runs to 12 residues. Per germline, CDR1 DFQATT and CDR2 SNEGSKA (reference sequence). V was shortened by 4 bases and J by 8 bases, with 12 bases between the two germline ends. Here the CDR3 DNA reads TGCAGTGCTATTCAGGAGTCGTATGAGCAGTTCTTC. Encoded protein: CSAIQESYEQFF.

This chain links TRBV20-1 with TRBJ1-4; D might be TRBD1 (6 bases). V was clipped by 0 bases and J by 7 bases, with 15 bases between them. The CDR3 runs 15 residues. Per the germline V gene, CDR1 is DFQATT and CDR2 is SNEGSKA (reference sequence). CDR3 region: CSARDRGTYSEKLFF. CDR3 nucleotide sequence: TGCAGTGCTAGAGACAGGGGCACCTATAGTGAAAAACTGTTTTTT.

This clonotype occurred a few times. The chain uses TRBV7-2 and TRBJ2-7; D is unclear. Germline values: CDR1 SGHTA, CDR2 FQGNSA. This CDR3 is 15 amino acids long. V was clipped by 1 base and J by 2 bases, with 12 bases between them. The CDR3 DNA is TGTGCCAGCAGCTTAGTCGCAGGTAAACCCTACGAGCAGTACTTC. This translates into CASSLVAGKPYEQYF. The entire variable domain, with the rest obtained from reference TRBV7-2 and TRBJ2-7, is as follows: GAGVSQSPSNKVTEKGKDVELRCDPISGHTALYWYRQSLGQGLEFLIYFQGNSAPDKSGLPSDRFSAERTGGSVSTLTIQRTQQEDSAVYLCASSLVAGKPYEQYFGPGTRLTVT.

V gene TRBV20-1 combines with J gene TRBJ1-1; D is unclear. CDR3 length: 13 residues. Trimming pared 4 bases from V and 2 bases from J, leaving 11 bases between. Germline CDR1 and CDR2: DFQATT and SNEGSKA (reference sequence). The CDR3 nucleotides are TGCAGTGCTATTCGGCAGCTAAACACTGAAGCTTTCTTT. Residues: CSAIRQLNTEAFF.

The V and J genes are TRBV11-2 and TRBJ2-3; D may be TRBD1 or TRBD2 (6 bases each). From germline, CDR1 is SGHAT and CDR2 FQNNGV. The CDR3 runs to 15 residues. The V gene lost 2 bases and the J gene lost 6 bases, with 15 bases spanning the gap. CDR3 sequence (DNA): TGTGCCAGCAGCTTAAGGGGGGACAAGGCGGATACGCAGTATTTT. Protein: CASSLRGDKADTQYF.

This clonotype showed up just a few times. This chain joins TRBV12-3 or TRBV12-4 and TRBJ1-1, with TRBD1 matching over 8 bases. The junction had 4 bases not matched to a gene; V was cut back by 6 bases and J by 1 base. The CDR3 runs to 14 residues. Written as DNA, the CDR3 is TGTGCCAGCAGGAGACAGGGGTGGAACACTGAAGCTTTCTTT. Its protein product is CASRRQGWNTEAFF.

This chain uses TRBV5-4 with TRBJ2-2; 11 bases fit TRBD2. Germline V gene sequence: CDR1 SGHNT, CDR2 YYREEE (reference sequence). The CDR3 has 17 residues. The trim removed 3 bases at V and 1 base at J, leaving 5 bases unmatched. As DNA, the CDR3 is TGTGCCAGCAGCTCGGGAGGGACTAGCGGGAACACCGGGGAGCTGTTTTTT. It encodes CASSSGGTSGNTGELFF. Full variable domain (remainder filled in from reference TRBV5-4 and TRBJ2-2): ETGVTQSPTHLIKTRGQQVTLRCSSQSGHNTVSWYQQALGQGPQFIFQYYREEENGRGNFPPRFSGLQFPNYSSELNVNALELDDSALYLCASSSGGTSGNTGELFFGEGSRLTVL.

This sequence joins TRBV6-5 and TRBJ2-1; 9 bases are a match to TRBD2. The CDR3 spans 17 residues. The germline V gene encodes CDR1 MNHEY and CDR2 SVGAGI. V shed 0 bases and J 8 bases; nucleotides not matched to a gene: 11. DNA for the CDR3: TGTGCCAGCAGTTACTCCCGACTAGCGGCCGGAGGCCATGAGCAGTTCTTC. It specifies CASSYSRLAAGGHEQFF.

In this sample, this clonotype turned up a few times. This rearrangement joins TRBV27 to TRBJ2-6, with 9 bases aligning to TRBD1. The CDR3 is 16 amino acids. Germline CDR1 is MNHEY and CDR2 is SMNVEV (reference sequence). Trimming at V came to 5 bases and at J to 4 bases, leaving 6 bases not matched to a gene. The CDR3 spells CASSRGTGSGANVLTF. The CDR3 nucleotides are TGTGCCAGCAGTAGAGGGACAGGGTCAGGGGCCAACGTCCTGACTTTC.

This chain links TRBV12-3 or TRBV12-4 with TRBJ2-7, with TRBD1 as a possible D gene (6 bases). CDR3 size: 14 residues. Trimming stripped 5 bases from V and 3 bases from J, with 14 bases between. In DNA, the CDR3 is TGTGCCAGCAGTGGGGGCCTAGGCTTCTACGAGCAGTACTTC. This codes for CASSGGLGFYEQYF.

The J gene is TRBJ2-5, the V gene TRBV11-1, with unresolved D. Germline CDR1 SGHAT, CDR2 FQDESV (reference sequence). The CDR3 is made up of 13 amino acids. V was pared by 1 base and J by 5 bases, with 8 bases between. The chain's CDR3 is CASSLEQSETQYF. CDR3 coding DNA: TGTGCCAGCAGCTTAGAGCAGTCGGAGACCCAGTACTTC.

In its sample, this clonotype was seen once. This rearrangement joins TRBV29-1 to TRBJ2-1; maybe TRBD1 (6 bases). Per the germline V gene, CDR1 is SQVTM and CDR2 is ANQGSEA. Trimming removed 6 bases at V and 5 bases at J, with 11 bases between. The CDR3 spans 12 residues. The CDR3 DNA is TGCAGCGTGACCGGACAGAACAATGAGCAGTTCTTC. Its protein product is CSVTGQNNEQFF.

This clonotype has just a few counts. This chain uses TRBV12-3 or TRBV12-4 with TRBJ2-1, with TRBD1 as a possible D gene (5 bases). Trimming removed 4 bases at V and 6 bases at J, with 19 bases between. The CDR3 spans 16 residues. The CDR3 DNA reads TGTGCCAGCAGTTCCCCCACCTTGAAAAGGGGCAATGAGCAGTTCTTC. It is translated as CASSSPTLKRGNEQFF.

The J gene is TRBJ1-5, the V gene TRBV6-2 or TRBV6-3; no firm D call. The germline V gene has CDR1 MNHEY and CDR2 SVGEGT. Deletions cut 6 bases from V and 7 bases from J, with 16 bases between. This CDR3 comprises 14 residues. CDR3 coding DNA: TGTGCCAGCAGCTATCCCTGGCTACGACAGCCCCAGCATTTT. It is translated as CASSYPWLRQPQHF.

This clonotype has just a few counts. The CDR3 DNA reads TGTGCCAGCAGCGTTAGGGACAACTATGGCTACACCTTC. Amino acid sequence: CASSVRDNYGYTF. The rearrangement uses TRBV9 and TRBJ1-2; D may be TRBD1 (5 bases). V lost 2 bases and J lost 2, with 7 bases in between. Germline assignment: CDR1 SGDLS and CDR2 YYNGEE. CDR3 length: 13 amino acids.